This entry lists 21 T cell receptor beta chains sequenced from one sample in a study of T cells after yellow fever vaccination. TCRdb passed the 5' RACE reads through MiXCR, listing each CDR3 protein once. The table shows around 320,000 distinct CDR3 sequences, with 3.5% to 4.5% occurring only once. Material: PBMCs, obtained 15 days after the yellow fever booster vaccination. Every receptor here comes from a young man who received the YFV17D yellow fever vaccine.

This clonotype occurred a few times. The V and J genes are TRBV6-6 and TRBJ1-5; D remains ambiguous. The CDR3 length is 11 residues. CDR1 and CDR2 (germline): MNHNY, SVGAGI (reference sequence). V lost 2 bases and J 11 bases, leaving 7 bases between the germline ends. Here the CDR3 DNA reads TGTGCCAGCAGTTACACCGAAACCCAGCATTTT. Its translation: CASSYTETQHF.

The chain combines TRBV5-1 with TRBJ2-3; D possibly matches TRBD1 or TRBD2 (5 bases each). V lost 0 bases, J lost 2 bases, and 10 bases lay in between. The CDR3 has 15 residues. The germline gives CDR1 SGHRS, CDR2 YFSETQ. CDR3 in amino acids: CASSLGDGTTDTQYF. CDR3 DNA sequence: TGCGCCAGCAGCTTGGGGGATGGGACCACAGATACGCAGTATTTT.

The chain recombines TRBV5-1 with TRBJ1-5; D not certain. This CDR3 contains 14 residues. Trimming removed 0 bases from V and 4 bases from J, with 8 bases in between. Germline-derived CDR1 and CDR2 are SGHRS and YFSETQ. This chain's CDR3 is CASSLGDPNQPQHF. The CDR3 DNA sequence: TGCGCCAGCAGCTTGGGCGATCCGAATCAGCCCCAGCATTTT.

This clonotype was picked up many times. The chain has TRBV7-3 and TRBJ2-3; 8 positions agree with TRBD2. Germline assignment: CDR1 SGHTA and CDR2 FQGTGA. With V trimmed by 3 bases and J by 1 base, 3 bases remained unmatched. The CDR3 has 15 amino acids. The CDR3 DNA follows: TGTGCCAGCAGCTTCGGGGGGGCTGGCACAGATACGCAGTATTTT. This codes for CASSFGGAGTDTQYF.

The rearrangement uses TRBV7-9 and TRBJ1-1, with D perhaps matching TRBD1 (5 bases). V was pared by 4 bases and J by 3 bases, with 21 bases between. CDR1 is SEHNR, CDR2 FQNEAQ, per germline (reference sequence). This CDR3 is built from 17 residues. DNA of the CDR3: TGTGCCAGCAGCTCGATGGGGGATCCGGGTTCGTACACTGAAGCTTTCTTT. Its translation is CASSSMGDPGSYTEAFF.

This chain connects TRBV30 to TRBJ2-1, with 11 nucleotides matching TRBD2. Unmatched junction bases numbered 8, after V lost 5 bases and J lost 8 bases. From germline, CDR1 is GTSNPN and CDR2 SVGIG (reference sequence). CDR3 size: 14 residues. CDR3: CAWGGGLAVDEQFF. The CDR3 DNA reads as TGTGCCTGGGGGGGGGGACTAGCGGTAGATGAGCAGTTCTTC.

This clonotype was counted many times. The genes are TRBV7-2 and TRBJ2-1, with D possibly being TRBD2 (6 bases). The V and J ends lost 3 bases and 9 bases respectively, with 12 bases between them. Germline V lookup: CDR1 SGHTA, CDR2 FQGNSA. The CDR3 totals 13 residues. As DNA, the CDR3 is TGTGCCAGCAGCTTCTCAACTAGCAGTGAGCAGTTCTTC. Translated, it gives CASSFSTSSEQFF.

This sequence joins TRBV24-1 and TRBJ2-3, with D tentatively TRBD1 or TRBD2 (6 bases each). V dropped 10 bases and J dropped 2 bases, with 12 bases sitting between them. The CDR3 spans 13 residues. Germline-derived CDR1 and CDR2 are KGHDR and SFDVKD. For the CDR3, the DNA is TGTGCCACGCGCAGGGGACTCACAGATACGCAGTATTTT. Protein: CATRRGLTDTQYF.

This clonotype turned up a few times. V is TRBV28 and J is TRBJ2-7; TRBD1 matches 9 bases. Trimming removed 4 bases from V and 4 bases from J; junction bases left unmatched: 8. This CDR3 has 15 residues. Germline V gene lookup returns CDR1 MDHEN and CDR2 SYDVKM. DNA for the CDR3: TGTGCCAGCAGTTCCTCCGGGACAGGGCTATACGAGCAGTACGTC. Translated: CASSSSGTGLYEQYV.

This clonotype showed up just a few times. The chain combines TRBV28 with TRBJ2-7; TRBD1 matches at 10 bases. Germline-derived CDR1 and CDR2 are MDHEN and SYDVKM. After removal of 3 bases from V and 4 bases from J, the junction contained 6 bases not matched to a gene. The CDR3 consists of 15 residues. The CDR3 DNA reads TGTGCCAGCAGTTTGACAGGGGGCGTCTGGTACGAGCAGTACTTC. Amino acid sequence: CASSLTGGVWYEQYF.

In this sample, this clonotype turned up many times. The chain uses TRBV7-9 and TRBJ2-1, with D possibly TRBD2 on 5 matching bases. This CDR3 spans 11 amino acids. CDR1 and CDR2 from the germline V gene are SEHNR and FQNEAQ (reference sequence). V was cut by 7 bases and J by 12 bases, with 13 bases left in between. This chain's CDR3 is CASTPGNRQFF. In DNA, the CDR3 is TGTGCCAGCACCCCCGGGAATAGGCAGTTCTTC. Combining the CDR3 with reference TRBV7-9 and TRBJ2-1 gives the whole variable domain DTGVSQNPRHKITKRGQNVTFRCDPISEHNRLYWYRQTLGQGPEFLTYFQNEAQLEKSRLLSDRFSAERPKGSFSTLEIQRTEQGDSAMYLCASTPGNRQFFGPGTRLTVL.

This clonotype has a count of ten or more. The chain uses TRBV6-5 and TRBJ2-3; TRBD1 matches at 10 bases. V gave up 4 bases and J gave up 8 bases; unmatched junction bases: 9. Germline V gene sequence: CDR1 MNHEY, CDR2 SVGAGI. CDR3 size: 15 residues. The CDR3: CASSFPTGGYVTQYF. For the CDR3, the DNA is TGTGCCAGCAGTTTTCCGACAGGGGGCTACGTTACGCAGTATTTT.

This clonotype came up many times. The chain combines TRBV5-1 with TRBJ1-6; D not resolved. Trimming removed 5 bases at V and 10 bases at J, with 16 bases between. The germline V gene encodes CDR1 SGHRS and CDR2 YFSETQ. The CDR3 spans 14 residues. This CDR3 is CASRAITSNSPLHF. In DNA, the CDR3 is TGCGCCAGCAGGGCAATCACCAGCAACTCACCCCTCCACTTT.

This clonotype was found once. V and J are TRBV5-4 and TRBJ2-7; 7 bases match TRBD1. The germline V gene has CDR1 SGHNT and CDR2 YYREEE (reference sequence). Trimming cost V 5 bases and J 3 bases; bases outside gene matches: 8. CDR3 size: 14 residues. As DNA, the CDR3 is TGTGCCAGCAGTTCCGGACAGGCCGTCTACGAGCAGTACTTC. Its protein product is CASSSGQAVYEQYF.

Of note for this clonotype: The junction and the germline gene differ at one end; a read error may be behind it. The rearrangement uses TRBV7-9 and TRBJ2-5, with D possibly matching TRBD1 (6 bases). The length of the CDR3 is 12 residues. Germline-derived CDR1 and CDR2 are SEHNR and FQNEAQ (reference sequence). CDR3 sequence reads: CASSLTSDSASF. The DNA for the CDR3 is TGTGCCAGCAGCTTAACCTCGGACAGTGCTAGCTTC.

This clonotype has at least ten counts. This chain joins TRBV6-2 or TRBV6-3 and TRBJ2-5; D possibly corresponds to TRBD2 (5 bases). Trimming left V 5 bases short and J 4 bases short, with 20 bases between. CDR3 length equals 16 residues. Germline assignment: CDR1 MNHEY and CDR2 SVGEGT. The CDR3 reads CASSRGPGRAGETQYF. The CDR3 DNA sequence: TGTGCCAGCAGTCGAGGGCCTGGACGGGCTGGAGAGACCCAGTACTTC.

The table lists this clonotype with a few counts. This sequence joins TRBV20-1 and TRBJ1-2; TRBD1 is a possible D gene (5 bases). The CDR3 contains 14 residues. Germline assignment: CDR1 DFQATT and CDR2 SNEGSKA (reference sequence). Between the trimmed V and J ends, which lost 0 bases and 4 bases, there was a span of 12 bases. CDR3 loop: CSARDRQGLYGYTF. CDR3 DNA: TGCAGTGCTAGAGATCGTCAGGGACTCTATGGCTACACCTTC.

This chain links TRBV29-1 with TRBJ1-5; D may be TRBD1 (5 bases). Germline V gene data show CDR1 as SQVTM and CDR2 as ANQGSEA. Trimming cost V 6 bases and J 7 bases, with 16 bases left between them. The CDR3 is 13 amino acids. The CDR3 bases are TGCAGCGTCCAGGGTACTCTGGGGCAGCCCCAGCATTTT. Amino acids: CSVQGTLGQPQHF.

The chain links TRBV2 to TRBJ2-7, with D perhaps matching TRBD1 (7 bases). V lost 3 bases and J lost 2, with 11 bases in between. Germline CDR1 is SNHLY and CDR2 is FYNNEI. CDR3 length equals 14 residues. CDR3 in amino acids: CASSDVRGAYEQYF. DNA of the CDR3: TGTGCCAGCAGTGATGTCAGGGGGGCCTACGAGCAGTACTTC.

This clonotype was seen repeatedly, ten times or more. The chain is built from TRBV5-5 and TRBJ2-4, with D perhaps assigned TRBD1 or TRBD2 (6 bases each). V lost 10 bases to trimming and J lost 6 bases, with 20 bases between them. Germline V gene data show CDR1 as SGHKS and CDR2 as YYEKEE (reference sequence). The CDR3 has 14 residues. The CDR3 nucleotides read TGTGCCGGGTCGGACGGCGGAGGGGGAAACATTCAGTACTTC. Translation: CAGSDGGGGNIQYF.

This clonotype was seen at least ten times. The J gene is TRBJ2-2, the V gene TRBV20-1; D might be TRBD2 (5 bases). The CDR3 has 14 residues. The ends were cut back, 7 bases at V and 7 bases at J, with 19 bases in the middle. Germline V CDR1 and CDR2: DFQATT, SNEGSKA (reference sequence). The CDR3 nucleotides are TGCAGTGTTCATCCGGCTCTAGCTGTCGGGGAGCTGTTTTTT. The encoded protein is CSVHPALAVGELFF.